This T cell receptor (beta chain) was retrieved from a study of breast tumors, draining lymph nodes, adjacent tissues. On this clonotype itself: This may be a read error, as it is one base from a much larger clone.

In TCRdb, the multiplex PCR reads were re-called with MiXCR into one record per CDR3 protein. Of approximately 280,000 distinct CDR3 sequences detected, 30% appear once; the ten largest clones hold around 1%. This CDR3 is 18 amino acids long. V was pared by 4 bases and J by 0 bases, with 18 bases between. Axillary draining lymph nodes of breast cancer patients supplied the node samples. The clonotype comes from a female donor with breast cancer. Some clones in this sample may be carry-over from other donors' samples. Sequenced material: axillary lymph node tissue. The chain employs TRBV12-3 or TRBV12-4 and TRBJ2-2, with D unresolved. CDR3 nucleotides: TGTGCCAGCAGTTCTCCCCCATTACAGATACCGAACACCGGGGAGCTGTTTTTT. It encodes CASSSPPLQIPNTGELFF.